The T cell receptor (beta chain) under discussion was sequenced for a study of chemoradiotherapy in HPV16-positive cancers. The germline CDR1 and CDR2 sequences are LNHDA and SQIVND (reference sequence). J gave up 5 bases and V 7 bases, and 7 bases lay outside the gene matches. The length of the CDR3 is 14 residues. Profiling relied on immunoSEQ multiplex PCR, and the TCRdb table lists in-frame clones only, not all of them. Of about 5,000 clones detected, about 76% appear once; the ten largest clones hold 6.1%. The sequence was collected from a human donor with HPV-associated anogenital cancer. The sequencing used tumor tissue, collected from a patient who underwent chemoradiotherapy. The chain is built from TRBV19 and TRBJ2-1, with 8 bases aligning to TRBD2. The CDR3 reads CASKGGLVDNEQFF. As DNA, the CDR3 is TGTGCCAGTAAAGGGGGACTAGTGGACAATGAGCAGTTCTTC.